The 15 T cell receptor beta chains given below trace back to one sample, sequenced in a study of T cell clonality in common variable immunodeficiency. The protocol was immunoSEQ multiplex PCR, while the TCRdb copy is restricted to in-frame clones and leaves out a portion. Altogether around 42,000 clones were found in the sample, and no singletons occur. The sample comprised peripheral blood mononuclear cells. The receptor source for this set is a person between 18 and 75 years old in good health.

There are many counts of this clone. The read ends 3 residues before the CDR3 terminus; that terminus is restored from the germline J gene. V and J are TRBV20-1 and TRBJ1-5; a possible D gene is TRBD1 (5 bases). Germline CDR1 and CDR2: DFQATT and SNEGSKA (reference sequence). V was shortened by 7 bases and J by 4 bases, with 14 bases between the two germline ends. This CDR3 region has 13 residues. CDR3 sequence: CSVRGGLNQPQHF. Incomplete CDR3 DNA: TGCAGTGTTCGGGGGGGTCTGAATCAGCCC.

Many counts were recorded for this clone. The missing CDR3 end, 3 residues past where the read stops, is filled in from the germline J gene. The chain employs TRBV28 and TRBJ2-7; 7 bases are shared with TRBD2. Germline V CDR1 and CDR2: MDHEN, SYDVKM. CDR3 size: 14 residues. The V and J ends lost 7 bases and 3 bases, in that order; junction bases with no gene match: 9. CDR3 DNA (partial): TGTGCCAGCACCCCCATGCGGGAGTACTACGAG. Residues: CASTPMREYYE. From start to end, the CDR3 is CASTPMREYYEQYF. Supplemented by reference TRBV28 and TRBJ2-7, the full variable domain reads DVKVTQSSRYLVKRTGEKVFLECVQDMDHENMFWYRQDPGLGLRLIYFSYDVKMKEKGDIPEGYSVSREKKERFSLILESASTNQTSMYLCASTPMREYYEQYFGPGTRLTVT.

There are a few counts of this clone. The CDR3 region is CASRGEPGLAIGELFF. The part of the CDR3 DNA that was read is TGCGCCAGCCGTGGGGAACCGGGACTAGCTATCGGGGAG. The chain links TRBV5-1 to TRBJ2-2; TRBD2 agrees at 9 bases. The missing CDR3 end, 3 residues past where the read stops, is filled in from the germline J gene. V shed 7 bases and J 7 bases; nucleotides not matched to a gene: 14. Germline-derived CDR1 and CDR2 are SGHRS and YFSETQ. The CDR3 totals 16 residues.

This clone was detected many times. The read is 3 residues too short to cover the CDR3 end, so that end is filled in from the germline J gene. The gene calls are TRBV2 and TRBJ2-1, with 16 bases aligning to TRBD2. V lost 4 bases, J lost 7 bases, and 4 bases stayed unmatched. Germline V gene lookup returns CDR1 SNHLY and CDR2 FYNNEI. The CDR3 runs 16 residues. The sequenced part of the CDR3 DNA is TGTGCCAGCAGTGCCGGGACTAGCGGGGGGGCAAATGAG. Its protein is CASSAGTSGGANE. The CDR3 in its entirety is CASSAGTSGGANEQFF. Combining the CDR3 with reference TRBV2 and TRBJ2-1 gives the whole variable domain EPEVTQTPSHQVTQMGQEVILRCVPISNHLYFYWYRQILGQKVEFLVSFYNNEISEKSEIFDDQFSVERPDGSNFTLKIRSTKLEDSAMYFCASSAGTSGGANEQFFGPGTRLTVL.

The sample holds many counts of this clone. The CDR3 end lies 3 residues beyond the end of the read and is filled in from the germline J gene. V is TRBV5-1 and J is TRBJ2-5; TRBD1 might be the D (5 bases). The CDR3 extends over 14 amino acids. Trimming pared 4 bases from V and 0 bases from J, leaving 10 bases between. Looked up from germline, CDR1 is SGHRS and CDR2 is YFSETQ. The CDR3 sequence is CASSQQGNQETQYF. The sequenced part of the CDR3 DNA is TGCGCCAGCAGCCAGCAGGGAAACCAAGAGACC.

Ten or more counts support this clone. The CDR3 end lies 3 residues beyond the end of the read and is filled in from the germline J gene. J is TRBJ2-7 and V is TRBV20-1, with 11 bases fitting TRBD1. CDR3 length: 18 amino acids. Trimming removed 2 bases from V and 1 base from J; junction bases left unmatched: 13. Germline assignment: CDR1 DFQATT and CDR2 SNEGSKA (reference sequence). CDR3 DNA, as far as it was read: TGCAGTGCTAGATCTCTCACCCGGGACAGGGGGTTTTCCTACGAG. It is translated as CSARSLTRDRGFSYE. The CDR3 in full is CSARSLTRDRGFSYEQYF.

This clone showed up many times. The read halts 3 residues ahead of the CDR3 end, with the missing end drawn from the germline J gene. V is TRBV2 and J is TRBJ2-5; TRBD2 is a possible D gene (6 bases). The CDR3 is made up of 16 amino acids. Germline CDR1 reads SNHLY; CDR2 reads FYNNEI. The ends were cut back, 6 bases at V and 2 bases at J, with 19 bases in the middle. The CDR3 spells CASSSFPGLTQETQYF. The CDR3 DNA, read in part, is TGTGCCAGCAGCTCATTCCCGGGACTGACTCAAGAGACC.

This clone was detected ten times or more. The missing CDR3 end, 3 residues past where the read stops, is filled in from the germline J gene. V gene TRBV20-1 combines with J gene TRBJ1-1; no clear D gene. The CDR3 sequence is 15 residues long. Germline V lookup: CDR1 DFQATT, CDR2 SNEGSKA (reference sequence). Trimming took off 0 bases at V and 1 base at J, with 12 bases between the two ends. Partial CDR3 DNA: TGCAGTGCTAGAGAGTTCTTGGGCACGAACACTGAA. It yields the protein CSAREFLGTNTE. The whole CDR3 sequence is CSAREFLGTNTEAFF.

Concerning this clone itself: Just one base apart from a much larger clone, this may be a read error. The CDR3 extends 3 residues past the end of the read, so its final part is completed from the germline J gene. The J gene is TRBJ1-1, the V gene TRBV20-1; TRBD1 matches 8 bases. CDR3 length: 14 residues. Germline V gene sequence: CDR1 DFQATT, CDR2 SNEGSKA (reference sequence). The CDR3 protein is CSATTAGGRTDAFF. The CDR3 DNA, read in part, is TGCAGTGCTACTACCGCAGGGGGCCGAACTGAC.

This clone has ten or more counts. Read sequence stops 3 residues before the CDR3 end, and the germline J gene provides the missing end. The chain is built from TRBV18 and TRBJ1-2; 9 bases are a match to TRBD1. Germline assignment: CDR1 KGHSH and CDR2 LQKENI. The CDR3 is 15 residues long. The trim removed 3 bases at V and 7 bases at J, leaving 9 bases unmatched. This CDR3 reads CASSPRTGEGGGYTF. The sequenced part of the CDR3 DNA is TGTGCCAGCTCACCGCGGACAGGGGAAGGAGGTGGC. Based on the CDR3 plus reference TRBV18 and TRBJ1-2, the full variable domain is NAGVMQNPRHLVRRRGQEARLRCSPMKGHSHVYWYRQLPEEGLKFMVYLQKENIIDESGMPKERFSAEFPKEGPSILRIQQVVRGDSAAYFCASSPRTGEGGGYTFGSGTRLTVV.

This clone came up many times. Read coverage stops 3 residues before the CDR3 terminus; the germline J gene supplies the remainder. The genes are TRBV19 and TRBJ2-1; unclear D gene. This CDR3 comprises 13 residues. V lost 1 base, J lost 5 bases, and 6 bases lay in between. CDR1 is LNHDA, CDR2 SQIVND, per germline (reference sequence). The chain's CDR3 is CASSIGQDNEQFF. Incomplete CDR3 DNA: TGTGCCAGTAGTATAGGTCAGGACAATGAG.

This clone was seen repeatedly, ten times or more. Read coverage stops 3 residues before the CDR3 terminus; the germline J gene supplies the remainder. This chain joins TRBV10-3 and TRBJ1-4, with D possibly being TRBD1 (5 bases). This CDR3 has 12 amino acids. The germline CDR1 and CDR2 sequences are ENHRY and SYGVKD. The germline V and J ends were trimmed by 9 bases and 6 bases, with 11 bases remaining between them. The CDR3 protein is CAIRTSDEKLFF. Partial CDR3 DNA: TGTGCCATTAGGACATCGGATGAAAAA.

On this clone itself: A read error may explain this, as a much larger clone is one base away. Sequencing ends 3 residues short of the CDR3 end; the germline J gene provides the rest. This chain links TRBV7-3 with TRBJ2-5; D tentatively reads TRBD1 or TRBD2 (6 bases each). CDR3 size: 14 residues. Trimming shortened V by 5 bases and J by 7 bases, and 17 bases separated the two germline ends. Germline loops: CDR1 SGHTA, CDR2 FQGTGA. CDR3 in amino acids: CASSPSSGGGTQYF. The part of the CDR3 DNA that was read is TGTGCCAGCAGCCCAAGCTCCGGAGGGGGGACC. Drawing the rest from reference TRBV7-3 and TRBJ2-5, the complete variable domain is GAGVSQTPSNKVTEKGKYVELRCDPISGHTALYWYRQSLGQGPEFLIYFQGTGAADDSGLPNDRFFAVRPEGSVSTLKIQRTERGDSAVYLCASSPSSGGGTQYFGPGTRLLVL.

This clone was counted at least ten times. Read data end 3 residues before the CDR3 end; the end is taken from the germline J gene. The chain joins TRBV18 to TRBJ2-3; D is perhaps TRBD1 (5 bases). The CDR3 spans 16 residues. Trimming shortened V by 2 bases and J by 2 bases, and 14 bases separated the two germline ends. CDR1 and CDR2 from the germline V gene are KGHSH and LQKENI. The part of the CDR3 DNA that was read is TGTGCCAGCTCACCATACCAACAGGACCCCACAGATACG. This sequence encodes CASSPYQQDPTDT. The full CDR3 reads CASSPYQQDPTDTQYF.

This clone was seen ten or more times. Coverage ceases 3 residues before the CDR3 finishes, and the germline J gene fills in the end. This chain connects TRBV5-1 to TRBJ2-2; TRBD1 might be the D (5 bases). The CDR3 has 14 amino acids. CDR1 and CDR2 from the germline V gene are SGHRS and YFSETQ. CDR3: CASSIQGPNEKLFF. The DNA read from the CDR3 is TGCGCCAGCAGCATTCAGGGCCCTAATGAAAAG. The full variable domain, in which reference TRBV5-1 and TRBJ2-2 provide the parts outside the CDR3, is KAGVTQTPRYLIKTRGQQVTLSCSPISGHRSVSWYQQTPGQGLQFLFEYFSETQRNKGNFPGRFSGRQFSNSRSEMNVSTLELGDSALYLCASSIQGPNEKLFFGEGSRLTVL.